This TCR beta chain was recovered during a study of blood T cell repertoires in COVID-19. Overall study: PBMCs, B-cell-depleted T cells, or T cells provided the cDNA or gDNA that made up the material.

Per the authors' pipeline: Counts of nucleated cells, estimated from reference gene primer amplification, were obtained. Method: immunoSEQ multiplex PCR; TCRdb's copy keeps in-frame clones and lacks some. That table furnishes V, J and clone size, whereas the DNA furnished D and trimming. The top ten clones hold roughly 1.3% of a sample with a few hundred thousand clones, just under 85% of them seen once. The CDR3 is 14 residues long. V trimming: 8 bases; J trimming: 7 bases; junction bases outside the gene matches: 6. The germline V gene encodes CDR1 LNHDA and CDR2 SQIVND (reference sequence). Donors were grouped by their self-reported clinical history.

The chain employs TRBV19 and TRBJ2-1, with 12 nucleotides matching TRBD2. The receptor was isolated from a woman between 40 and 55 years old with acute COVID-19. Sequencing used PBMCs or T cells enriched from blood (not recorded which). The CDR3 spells CASATSGRENEQFF. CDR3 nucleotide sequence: TGTGCCAGTGCGACTAGCGGGAGAGAGAATGAGCAGTTCTTC.